The rows below give T cell receptor beta chains drawn from one sample of a study of neurological immune-mediated disorders. TCRdb processed the 5' RACE reads anew with MiXCR; each CDR3 protein has one entry. The sample includes approximately 32,000 distinct CDR3 sequences, under 9.5% seen only once; the top ten take 4.4%. The sequenced sample was PBMCs. Every receptor here comes from a middle-aged woman in good health. Each CDR3 is given with its conserved first and last residue. The order of the fields is D gene, J gene, V gene, CDR3 protein. The D gene is left open where the match is weak.

D gene: -; J gene: TRBJ2-1; V gene: TRBV24-1; CDR3 protein: CATRAGRLGGEQFF
D gene: -; J gene: TRBJ2-1; V gene: TRBV6-5; CDR3 protein: CASSGRNEQFF
D gene: -; J gene: TRBJ2-6; V gene: TRBV5-8; CDR3 protein: CDRNKQVGANVMNF
D gene: -; J gene: TRBJ2-1; V gene: TRBV7-2; CDR3 protein: CASSLAGGQYNEQFF
D gene: TRBD2; J gene: TRBJ2-7; V gene: TRBV20-1; CDR3 protein: CSASPIAGAYEQYF
D gene: TRBD1; J gene: TRBJ1-2; V gene: TRBV20-1; CDR3 protein: CSAQTGYGYTF
D gene: -; J gene: TRBJ2-3; V gene: TRBV3-1; CDR3 protein: CASSHLGRTSSTDTQYF
D gene: -; J gene: TRBJ1-2; V gene: TRBV5-1; CDR3 protein: CASSSWDRRGYTF
D gene: -; J gene: TRBJ1-5; V gene: TRBV12-3/TRBV12-4; CDR3 protein: CASSRGDQPQHF
D gene: -; J gene: TRBJ2-3; V gene: TRBV18; CDR3 protein: CASSLGESTDTQYF
D gene: TRBD1; J gene: TRBJ1-1; V gene: TRBV18; CDR3 protein: CASSLGTGVNTEAFF
D gene: TRBD2; J gene: TRBJ2-2; V gene: TRBV27; CDR3 protein: CASSLKAGAFTGELFF
D gene: -; J gene: TRBJ2-7; V gene: TRBV4-3; CDR3 protein: CASSQDVVASYPTGEQYF
D gene: TRBD1; J gene: TRBJ1-5; V gene: TRBV29-1; CDR3 protein: CSVAFGQGNQPQHF
D gene: -; J gene: TRBJ2-3; V gene: TRBV24-1; CDR3 protein: CATSDLKEAPSTDTQYF
D gene: TRBD2; J gene: TRBJ2-3; V gene: TRBV27; CDR3 protein: CASSSPTSGRDTQYF
D gene: -; J gene: TRBJ1-5; V gene: TRBV6-2/TRBV6-3; CDR3 protein: CASTRWGSNQPQHF
D gene: TRBD1; J gene: TRBJ2-4; V gene: TRBV5-4; CDR3 protein: CASSYTGAKLAKNIQYF
D gene: -; J gene: TRBJ2-1; V gene: TRBV5-1; CDR3 protein: CASSPGTYYNEQFF
D gene: TRBD1; J gene: TRBJ2-5; V gene: TRBV5-4; CDR3 protein: CASSPGQGRETQYF
D gene: -; J gene: TRBJ1-1; V gene: TRBV7-9; CDR3 protein: CASSLGGRTEAFF
D gene: -; J gene: TRBJ2-1; V gene: TRBV4-1; CDR3 protein: CASSQDLVMQFF
D gene: -; J gene: TRBJ1-1; V gene: TRBV4-1; CDR3 protein: CASSQEGVGLNTEAFF
D gene: -; J gene: TRBJ2-2; V gene: TRBV3-1; CDR3 protein: CASRNEGRTGELFF
D gene: -; J gene: TRBJ2-7; V gene: TRBV5-1; CDR3 protein: CASSPEGWTAYEQYF
D gene: -; J gene: TRBJ1-1; V gene: TRBV27; CDR3 protein: CASNELQGRGEAFF
D gene: TRBD1; J gene: TRBJ2-3; V gene: TRBV10-3; CDR3 protein: CAISGTGPLSDTQYF
D gene: -; J gene: TRBJ2-1; V gene: TRBV12-5; CDR3 protein: CASGLWQIANEQFF
D gene: -; J gene: TRBJ1-2; V gene: TRBV5-1; CDR3 protein: CASSGTDYSYTF
D gene: -; J gene: TRBJ1-4; V gene: TRBV14; CDR3 protein: CASSVWGSTNEKLFF
D gene: -; J gene: TRBJ2-5; V gene: TRBV10-3; CDR3 protein: CAISESTETQYF
D gene: TRBD1; J gene: TRBJ1-2; V gene: TRBV10-2; CDR3 protein: CASSQGASYGYTF
D gene: -; J gene: TRBJ1-5; V gene: TRBV7-2; CDR3 protein: CASSARTGSGQPQHF
D gene: -; J gene: TRBJ2-5; V gene: TRBV20-1; CDR3 protein: CSARGGESQETQYF
D gene: TRBD2; J gene: TRBJ2-2; V gene: TRBV20-1; CDR3 protein: CSASGRLAGAGELFF
D gene: -; J gene: TRBJ2-3; V gene: TRBV4-2; CDR3 protein: CASSQVGDHADTQYF
D gene: -; J gene: TRBJ2-2; V gene: TRBV20-1; CDR3 protein: CSAEGGAATGELFF
D gene: TRBD2; J gene: TRBJ2-7; V gene: TRBV9; CDR3 protein: CASSSGLGSYEQYF
D gene: -; J gene: TRBJ2-3; V gene: TRBV28; CDR3 protein: CASSFGAGNTQYF
D gene: TRBD2; J gene: TRBJ2-1; V gene: TRBV9; CDR3 protein: CASSGIAGENYNEQFF
D gene: TRBD1; J gene: TRBJ1-1; V gene: TRBV10-3; CDR3 protein: CAISEEGANTEAFF
D gene: TRBD1; J gene: TRBJ1-6; V gene: TRBV7-2; CDR3 protein: CASRDRARSSYNSPLHF
D gene: -; J gene: TRBJ2-3; V gene: TRBV4-1; CDR3 protein: CASSHSGTGSTDTQYF
D gene: TRBD2; J gene: -; V gene: TRBV12-3/TRBV12-4; CDR3 protein: CASSPGLAGDYEQYF
D gene: TRBD2; J gene: TRBJ2-7; V gene: TRBV6-6; CDR3 protein: CASSPAGGSYEQYF
D gene: -; J gene: TRBJ1-5; V gene: TRBV7-6; CDR3 protein: CASSLKPNSNQPQHF
D gene: -; J gene: TRBJ1-5; V gene: TRBV27; CDR3 protein: CASSRSPGHSNQPQHF